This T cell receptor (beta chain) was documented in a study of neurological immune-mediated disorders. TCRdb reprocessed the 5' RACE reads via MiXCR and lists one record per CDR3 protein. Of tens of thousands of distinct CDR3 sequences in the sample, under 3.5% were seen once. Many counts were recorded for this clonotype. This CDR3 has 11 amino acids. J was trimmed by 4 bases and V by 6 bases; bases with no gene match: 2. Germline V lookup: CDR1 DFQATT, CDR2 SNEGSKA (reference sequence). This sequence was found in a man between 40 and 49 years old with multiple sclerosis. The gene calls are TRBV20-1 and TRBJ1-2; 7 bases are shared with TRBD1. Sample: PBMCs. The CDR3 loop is CSAGTVYGYTF. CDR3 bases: TGCAGTGCAGGGACAGTCTATGGCTACACCTTC.